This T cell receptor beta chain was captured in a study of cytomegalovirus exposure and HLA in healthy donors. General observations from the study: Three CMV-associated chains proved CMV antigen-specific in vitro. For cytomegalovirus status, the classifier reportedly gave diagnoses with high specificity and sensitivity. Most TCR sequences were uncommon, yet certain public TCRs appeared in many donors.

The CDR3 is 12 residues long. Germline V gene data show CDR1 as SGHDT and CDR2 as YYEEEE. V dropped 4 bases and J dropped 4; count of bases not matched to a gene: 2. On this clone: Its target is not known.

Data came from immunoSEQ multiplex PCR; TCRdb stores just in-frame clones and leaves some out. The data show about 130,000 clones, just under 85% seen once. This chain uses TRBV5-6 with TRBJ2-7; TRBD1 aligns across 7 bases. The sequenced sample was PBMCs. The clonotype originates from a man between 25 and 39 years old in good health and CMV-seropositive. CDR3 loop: CASSPQGYEQYF. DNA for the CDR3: TGTGCCAGCAGCCCACAGGGGTACGAGCAGTACTTC.